The 27 T cell receptor beta chains below all came from one sample that was sequenced in a study of beta chain features in type 1 diabetes. These TCRs are of unknown antigen specificity. Every isolated RNA sample was fully reverse transcribed, so sequencing captured expressed TCRB transcripts. Repertoires were generated with immunoSEQ multiplex PCR, while TCRdb's copy carries only in-frame clones and drops some. The sample yields over 55,000 clones, around 53% seen once. Findings of the study overall: Within each of all four CD4+ subsets, Type 1 diabetes patients had TCRB CDR3s that were moderately but significantly shorter.

Sequencing input: Tregs from blood. These TCRs come from a woman in her thirties or forties with type 1 diabetes.

The genes are TRBV6-5 and TRBJ1-2, with D possibly matching TRBD1 (6 bases). Trimming took 5 bases from V and 4 from J, leaving 11 bases between them. Germline CDR1 is MNHEY and CDR2 is SVGAGI. CDR3 length: 13 residues. The CDR3 protein is CASSEQGAYGYTF. CDR3 DNA sequence: TGTGCCAGCAGTGAACAGGGCGCCTATGGCTACACCTTC.

The V call is TRBV28, the J call TRBJ2-5; maybe TRBD1 (5 bases). Trimming cost V 8 bases and J 5 bases, with 12 bases left between them. Germline values: CDR1 MDHEN, CDR2 SYDVKM. This CDR3 region has 12 residues. For the CDR3, the DNA is TGTGCCAGCTCGCAAGGGGCTGAGACCCAGTACTTC. This gives the protein CASSQGAETQYF.

Of note for this clone: Other DNA variants within this sample encode the same CDR3. This sequence joins TRBV2 and TRBJ2-1; 9 bases match TRBD2. Germline-derived CDR1 and CDR2 are SNHLY and FYNNEI. V lost 6 bases to trimming and J lost 7 bases; unmatched junction nucleotides: 7. This CDR3 contains 14 residues. The CDR3 DNA follows: TGTGCCAGCAGGGCGGGGGGGCATAAGAATGAGCAGTTCTTC. Amino acid sequence: CASRAGGHKNEQFF.

The gene calls are TRBV7-8 and TRBJ2-3; tentatively, D is TRBD2 (5 bases). Germline values: CDR1 SGHVS, CDR2 FQNEAQ. The CDR3 has 12 amino acids. The V end was cut by 1 base, the J end by 6 bases, with 5 bases between. The CDR3 bases are TGTGCCAGCAGCTTAGGGGAGGATACGCAGTATTTT. Translated: CASSLGEDTQYF.

The gene calls are TRBV28 and TRBJ1-5; D is ambiguous. This CDR3 region has 12 residues. The V and J ends lost 6 bases and 1 base respectively, with 4 bases between them. Germline V CDR1 and CDR2: MDHEN, SYDVKM. The CDR3 reads CASRTSNQPQHF. CDR3 coding DNA: TGTGCCAGCAGGACAAGCAATCAGCCCCAGCATTTT.

The chain is built from TRBV9 and TRBJ2-7, with 7 bases identical to TRBD2. V lost 4 bases, J lost 1 base, and 8 bases stayed unmatched. This CDR3 is 15 amino acids long. Germline values: CDR1 SGDLS, CDR2 YYNGEE. This CDR3 reads CASSPGGAGSYEQYF. The CDR3 DNA follows: TGTGCCAGCAGCCCCGGGGGAGCGGGGTCCTACGAGCAGTACTTC.

Details on this clone: The junction departs from the called germline gene at one end, perhaps through a read error. Additional DNA sequences in this sample encode the identical CDR3. This chain links TRBV5-4 with TRBJ2-1; TRBD1 aligns across 9 bases. CDR3 size: 14 residues. The germline CDR1 and CDR2 sequences are SGHNT and YYREEE (reference sequence). The DNA for the CDR3 is TGCGCCAGCAGCTTGGGACAGGGCTACAATGAGCAGTTCTTC. Amino acid sequence: CASSLGQGYNEQFF. Based on the CDR3 plus reference TRBV5-4 and TRBJ2-1, the full variable domain is ETGVTQSPTHLIKTRGQQVTLRCSSQSGHNTVSWYQQALGQGPQFIFQYYREEENGRGNFPPRFSGLQFPNYSSELNVNALELDDSALYLCASSLGQGYNEQFFGPGTRLTVL.

This clone appeared a few times. The rearrangement joins TRBV4-3 to TRBJ2-1; perhaps TRBD2 as D (6 bases). Trimming removed 5 bases at V and 10 bases at J, with 15 bases between. The CDR3 spans 13 residues. From germline, CDR1 is LGHNA and CDR2 YSLEER. DNA of the CDR3: TGCGCCAGCAGCGATCGGGAGAGCCGGGAGCAGTTCTTC. This translates into CASSDRESREQFF.

V usage is TRBV7-8 and J usage is TRBJ2-7, with TRBD2 as a possible D gene (7 bases). CDR3 length: 14 amino acids. V was trimmed by 4 bases and J by 3 bases, leaving 13 bases between them. CDR1 is SGHVS and CDR2 is FQNEAQ in the germline V gene. The CDR3 is CASSSRGGVYEQYF. For the CDR3, the DNA is TGTGCCAGCAGCTCTCGAGGGGGGGTCTACGAGCAGTACTTC.

The chain joins TRBV28 to TRBJ1-1; D is possibly TRBD1 (5 bases). This CDR3 has 16 amino acids. V was trimmed by 6 bases and J by 0 bases, leaving 17 bases between them. The germline V gene encodes CDR1 MDHEN and CDR2 SYDVKM. In DNA form, the CDR3 reads TGTGCCAGCAGCCCTTCGGGCAGGGCTATGAACACTGAAGCTTTCTTT. Translated, it gives CASSPSGRAMNTEAFF.

This clone was picked up a small number of times. This sequence joins TRBV19 and TRBJ1-1, with D possibly TRBD1 on 5 matching bases. The CDR3 is made up of 14 amino acids. V lost 5 bases to trimming and J lost 2 bases, with 12 bases between them. Per the germline V gene, CDR1 is LNHDA and CDR2 is SQIVND (reference sequence). CDR3 coding DNA: TGTGCCAGTAGTGTGAGGGGACTAAACACTGAAGCTTTCTTT. Protein: CASSVRGLNTEAFF.

V and J are TRBV11-2 and TRBJ2-1; 10 nucleotides line up with TRBD2. CDR3 size: 18 residues. Trimming cost V 0 bases and J 8 bases; bases outside gene matches: 13. CDR1 is SGHAT and CDR2 is FQNNGV in the germline V gene. The CDR3 DNA sequence: TGTGCCAGCAGCTTAGAGTGGCTAGCGGGAGTATTCGGGCATGAGCAGTTCTTC. Amino acid sequence: CASSLEWLAGVFGHEQFF.

The V gene is TRBV2, the J gene TRBJ2-1; TRBD2 agrees at 8 bases. V was clipped by 7 bases and J by 4 bases; unmatched bases: 9. The length of the CDR3 is 15 residues. The V gene's germline CDR1 is SNHLY and CDR2 FYNNEI. CDR3 sequence reads: CASTMEAGVYNEQFF. The CDR3 DNA follows: TGTGCCAGCACGATGGAAGCGGGAGTTTACAATGAGCAGTTCTTC. Full variable domain (rest looked up from reference TRBV2 and TRBJ2-1): EPEVTQTPSHQVTQMGQEVILRCVPISNHLYFYWYRQILGQKVEFLVSFYNNEISEKSEIFDDQFSVERPDGSNFTLKIRSTKLEDSAMYFCASTMEAGVYNEQFFGPGTRLTVL.

V usage is TRBV25-1 and J usage is TRBJ2-5, with a weak D call TRBD1 (7 bases). This CDR3 is built from 12 residues. Trimming took 7 bases from V and 4 from J, leaving 10 bases between them. The V gene's germline CDR1 is MGHDK and CDR2 SYGVNS. The CDR3 region has the DNA TGTGCCAGCAACAGGGGAGGAGAGACCCAGTACTTC. It codes for CASNRGGETQYF.

The J gene is TRBJ2-3, the V gene TRBV7-9; TRBD2 is a possible D gene (6 bases). Trimming cost V 6 bases and J 6 bases, with 16 bases left between them. From germline, CDR1 is SEHNR and CDR2 FQNEAQ (reference sequence). CDR3 size: 14 residues. The CDR3 sequence is CASRVGGARDTQYF. CDR3 DNA sequence: TGTGCCAGCAGGGTCGGCGGGGCTAGGGATACGCAGTATTTT.

This chain joins TRBV7-9 and TRBJ1-1; TRBD1 aligns across 9 bases. V was pared by 5 bases and J by 11 bases, with 9 bases of the junction left unmatched. In germline, CDR1 is SEHNR, CDR2 FQNEAQ (reference sequence). The CDR3 spans 13 residues. The CDR3 sequence is CASSPGTGWTAFF. In DNA, the CDR3 is TGTGCCAGCAGCCCCGGGACAGGGTGGACGGCTTTCTTT. The full variable domain, in which reference TRBV7-9 and TRBJ1-1 provide the parts outside the CDR3, is DTGVSQNPRHKITKRGQNVTFRCDPISEHNRLYWYRQTLGQGPEFLTYFQNEAQLEKSRLLSDRFSAERPKGSFSTLEIQRTEQGDSAMYLCASSPGTGWTAFFGQGTRLTVV.

The V call is TRBV7-7, the J call TRBJ2-1, with 7 bases identical to TRBD2. CDR3 length: 19 amino acids. The V and J ends lost 5 bases and 4 bases, in that order; junction bases with no gene match: 20. CDR1 is SSHAT, CDR2 FNYEAQ, per germline (reference sequence). The CDR3 sequence is CASSPIPTPGGSHYNEQFF. The CDR3 bases are TGTGCCAGCAGCCCTATTCCGACCCCTGGCGGGAGTCATTACAATGAGCAGTTCTTC.

The chain employs TRBV29-1 and TRBJ2-7; 8 bases map to TRBD2. V trimming: 0 bases; J trimming: 4 bases; junction bases outside the gene matches: 2. The CDR3 runs 13 residues. CDR1 SQVTM and CDR2 ANQGSEA come from the germline V gene. In nucleotides, the CDR3 is TGCAGCGTTGAAGATCGGGGGGGGTACGAGCAGTACTTC. This sequence encodes CSVEDRGGYEQYF.

This clone appeared a few times. The chain combines TRBV5-1 with TRBJ2-2, with 7 bases identical to TRBD1. The CDR3 runs 15 residues. The V and J ends lost 3 bases and 4 bases, in that order; junction bases with no gene match: 6. CDR1 SGHRS and CDR2 YFSETQ come from the germline V gene. In nucleotides, the CDR3 is TGCGCCAGCAGCTATTCGGACAGGTCCACCGGGGAGCTGTTTTTT. Translation: CASSYSDRSTGELFF.

This chain's CDR3 is CASSPGQIYGYTF. CDR3 bases: TGTGCCAGCAGTCCGGGACAGATCTATGGCTACACCTTC. This rearrangement joins TRBV28 to TRBJ1-2; TRBD1 matches at 7 bases. The V segment lost 5 bases and the J segment 4 bases; nucleotides outside the gene matches: 4. Looked up from germline, CDR1 is MDHEN and CDR2 is SYDVKM. This CDR3 spans 13 amino acids.

The chain recombines TRBV19 with TRBJ1-3; D possibly corresponds to TRBD1 (5 bases). The V gene's germline CDR1 is LNHDA and CDR2 SQIVND (reference sequence). Trimming removed 7 bases from V and 0 bases from J, with 13 bases in between. The CDR3 sequence is 15 residues long. The CDR3 protein is CASTGGSLSGNTIYF. The CDR3, as DNA: TGTGCCAGTACCGGGGGATCACTCTCTGGAAACACCATATATTTT.

The rearrangement links TRBV27 to TRBJ1-5, with 7 positions matching TRBD1. CDR3 length: 17 residues. The V gene end was trimmed by 6 bases and the J gene end by 3 bases; junction bases not matched to a gene: 14. CDR1 is MNHEY and CDR2 is SMNVEV in the germline V gene (reference sequence). The CDR3 nucleotides are TGTGCCAGCAGGACGACGAACAGGGGTAGGAACAATCAGCCCCAGCATTTT. Translated, it gives CASRTTNRGRNNQPQHF.

This clone was counted between two and nine times. The chain recombines TRBV7-2 with TRBJ2-1; D is perhaps TRBD1 (5 bases). With 4 bases removed from V and 10 bases from J, the gap between germline ends came to 17 bases. Germline-derived CDR1 and CDR2 are SGHTA and FQGNSA. The CDR3 is 14 residues long. The CDR3 loop reads CASSSRTTAREQFF. DNA of the CDR3: TGTGCCAGCAGCTCGCGGACAACAGCGAGAGAGCAGTTCTTC.

The chain links TRBV6-5 to TRBJ1-2, with 12 nucleotides matching TRBD1. The CDR3 is 14 residues long. Trimming removed 8 bases from V and 2 bases from J; junction bases left unmatched: 3. CDR1 is MNHEY and CDR2 is SVGAGI in the germline V gene. The CDR3 nucleotides read TGTGCCAGCCACGGGACAGGGGGCAACTATGGCTACACCTTC. Translating gives CASHGTGGNYGYTF.

The chain links TRBV5-1 to TRBJ2-7, with TRBD2 identical over 7 bases. The CDR3 loop spans 13 amino acids. Per germline, CDR1 SGHRS and CDR2 YFSETQ. Trimming took 4 bases from V and 6 from J; bases not matched to a gene: 7. The CDR3, as DNA: TGCGCCAGCAGCCCCAGGGAGCGGGGCGAGCAGTACTTC. It is translated as CASSPRERGEQYF.

The V and J genes are TRBV9 and TRBJ1-6; D may be TRBD1 (5 bases). Trimming stripped 3 bases from V and 7 bases from J, with 8 bases between. The germline CDR1 and CDR2 sequences are SGDLS and YYNGEE. The CDR3 runs 13 residues. Here the CDR3 DNA reads TGTGCCAGCAGCGCCCACAGGAATTCACCCCTCCACTTT. Its protein product is CASSAHRNSPLHF. The variable domain in full, with the rest retrieved from reference TRBV9 and TRBJ1-6, is DSGVTQTPKHLITATGQRVTLRCSPRSGDLSVYWYQQSLDQGLQFLIQYYNGEERAKGNILERFSAQQFPDLHSELNLSSLELGDSALYFCASSAHRNSPLHFGNGTRLTVT.

This chain uses TRBV5-1 with TRBJ1-6, with 9 bases that match TRBD1. Trimming took 4 bases from V and 7 from J; bases not matched to a gene: 6. The CDR3 contains 15 residues. CDR1 SGHRS and CDR2 YFSETQ come from the germline V gene. The CDR3 bases are TGCGCCAGCAGCCTAGAAGGGACAGGGAATTCACCCCTCCACTTT. It yields the protein CASSLEGTGNSPLHF.